What follows are 30 T cell receptor beta chains derived from one specimen sequenced in a study of T cells after posttransplantation cyclophosphamide. Treatment was busulfan-fludarabine conditioning, a marrow graft, and cyclophosphamide on days +3 and +4. Profiling relied on immunoSEQ multiplex PCR, and the TCRdb table lists in-frame clones only, not all of them. The sample records roughly 4,600 clones, 82% being singletons. Sequenced here: PBMCs, sampled 86 days after allogeneic stem cell transplant with posttransplant cyclophosphamide. The receptors were sampled from a male patient aged 45-60 years who received an allogeneic stem cell transplant from an unrelated donor, was CMV-positive, and had acute GVHD only. Some T cells could come from the graft donor.

The rearrangement links TRBV9 to TRBJ2-1, with D perhaps TRBD2 (7 bases). Germline values: CDR1 SGDLS, CDR2 YYNGEE. This CDR3 comprises 15 residues. The V and J ends lost 3 bases and 12 bases respectively, with 22 bases between them. CDR3 amino acids: CASSEGGGSGMLQFF. The CDR3 DNA is TGTGCCAGCAGCGAGGGGGGAGGGAGCGGAATGTTGCAGTTCTTC.

The chain carries TRBV5-1 and TRBJ1-1, with TRBD1 identical over 8 bases. Germline V CDR1 and CDR2: SGHRS, YFSETQ. The CDR3 totals 14 residues. The junction had 4 bases not matched to a gene; V was cut back by 4 bases and J by 2 bases. The CDR3 DNA sequence: TGCGCCAGCAGCGTACAGGGGGGCAACACTGAAGCTTTCTTT. It specifies CASSVQGGNTEAFF. Together with reference TRBV5-1 and TRBJ1-1, the CDR3 gives the full variable domain: KAGVTQTPRYLIKTRGQQVTLSCSPISGHRSVSWYQQTPGQGLQFLFEYFSETQRNKGNFPGRFSGRQFSNSRSEMNVSTLELGDSALYLCASSVQGGNTEAFFGQGTRLTVV.

The chain carries TRBV28 and TRBJ2-7, with D tentatively TRBD2 (6 bases). The germline V gene encodes CDR1 MDHEN and CDR2 SYDVKM. There are 14 residues in the CDR3. V was pared by 2 bases and J by 2 bases, with 10 bases between. This CDR3 is CASSLIGGTYEQYF. Written as DNA, the CDR3 is TGTGCCAGCAGTTTAATCGGGGGTACCTACGAGCAGTACTTC.

This clone was detected once. The V and J genes are TRBV7-2 and TRBJ1-2; TRBD1 matches 7 bases. Germline V gives CDR1 SGHTA, CDR2 FQGNSA. The CDR3 is 14 amino acids. V trimming: 6 bases; J trimming: 4 bases; junction bases outside the gene matches: 8. The CDR3 coding sequence is TGTGCCAGCAGAGGACGGGACAGCGTCTATGGCTACACCTTC. Its protein product is CASRGRDSVYGYTF.

The sample holds one count of this clone. The V and J genes are TRBV7-8 and TRBJ1-1, with a possible D match to TRBD1 (5 bases). Germline V CDR1 and CDR2: SGHVS, FQNEAQ. Between the trimmed V and J ends, which lost 1 base and 1 base, there was a span of 10 bases. There are 15 residues in the CDR3. Here the CDR3 reads CASSLVGGSNTEAFF. The DNA for the CDR3 is TGTGCCAGCAGCTTAGTCGGGGGTTCGAACACTGAAGCTTTCTTT.

This clone was seen more than once but under ten times. The junction does not match germline at one end; this may be a read error. The chain employs TRBV5-8 and TRBJ1-2; a possible D gene is TRBD1 (5 bases). This CDR3 spans 15 amino acids. Germline values: CDR1 SGHTS, CDR2 YDEGEE. The CDR3 spells CASSVVWTGDYGYTF. Written as DNA, the CDR3 is TGCGCCAGCAGCGTCGTTTGGACGGGGGACTATGGCTACACCTTC. The variable domain in full, completed from reference TRBV5-8 and TRBJ1-2, reads EAGVTQSPTHLIKTRGQQATLRCSPISGHTSVYWYQQALGLGLQFLLWYDEGEERNRGNFPPRFSGRQFPNYSSELNVNALELEDSALYLCASSVVWTGDYGYTFGSGTRLTVV.

V is TRBV19 and J is TRBJ1-5; D gene ambiguous. This CDR3 contains 13 residues. The V gene lost 3 bases and the J gene lost 5 bases, with 8 bases spanning the gap. Germline V gene data show CDR1 as LNHDA and CDR2 as SQIVND (reference sequence). The CDR3 bases are TGTGCCAGTAGTATTAATGTCGATCAGCCCCAGCATTTT. Its translation: CASSINVDQPQHF.

The V gene is TRBV7-2, the J gene TRBJ1-6; D ambiguous. The germline V gene encodes CDR1 SGHTA and CDR2 FQGNSA. V dropped 0 bases and J dropped 1 base, with 19 bases sitting between them. CDR3 length equals 20 residues. Written as DNA, the CDR3 is TGTGCCAGCAGCTTAGCGGGGTCGAGAAAGGCGGGGTCCTATAATTCACCCCTCCACTTT. It translates to CASSLAGSRKAGSYNSPLHF.

In this sample, this clone turned up a few times. The rearrangement uses TRBV7-3 and TRBJ1-5; 7 nucleotides line up with TRBD1. Trimming cost V 4 bases and J 6 bases; bases outside gene matches: 12. The CDR3 sequence is 16 residues long. Germline loops: CDR1 SGHTA, CDR2 FQGTGA. The CDR3 sequence: CASSSHTGVISQPQHF. CDR3 bases: TGTGCCAGCAGCTCCCATACAGGGGTAATTAGTCAGCCCCAGCATTTT.

By sample share, this clone is large. The V call is TRBV4-1, the J call TRBJ2-1; D gene unclear. CDR3 length equals 16 residues. Germline V lookup: CDR1 MGHRA, CDR2 YSYEKL. V lost 0 bases and J lost 0, with 9 bases in between. In DNA, the CDR3 is TGCGCCAGCAGCCAAGAAGCACAGAGCTCCTACAATGAGCAGTTCTTC. This sequence encodes CASSQEAQSSYNEQFF.

CDR3 amino acids: CASSEASGGSTDTQYF. CDR3 nucleotides: TGTGCCAGCAGTGAAGCCAGCGGGGGTAGCACAGATACGCAGTATTTT. The chain recombines TRBV2 with TRBJ2-3, with 8 bases aligning to TRBD2. Germline CDR1 is SNHLY and CDR2 is FYNNEI. This CDR3 has 16 amino acids. After removal of 0 bases from V and 0 bases from J, the junction contained 2 bases not matched to a gene.

The chain carries TRBV2 and TRBJ2-7; TRBD1 is a possible D gene (5 bases). Germline CDR1 reads SNHLY; CDR2 reads FYNNEI. The V gene lost 8 bases and the J gene lost 0 bases, with 11 bases spanning the gap. There are 13 residues in the CDR3. The CDR3 sequence: CASRTFLSYEQYF. CDR3 coding DNA: TGTGCCAGCCGGACATTTCTCTCCTACGAGCAGTACTTC.

The chain links TRBV28 to TRBJ2-7; D is possibly TRBD1 (6 bases). There are 15 residues in the CDR3. Between the trimmed V and J ends, which lost 3 bases and 7 bases, there was a span of 19 bases. Germline values: CDR1 MDHEN, CDR2 SYDVKM. CDR3 residues: CASSFSDSGSREQYF. CDR3 bases: TGTGCCAGCAGTTTTTCGGACAGTGGGTCGAGGGAGCAGTACTTC.

This chain joins TRBV27 and TRBJ1-2; possible D gene TRBD1, 5 bases. CDR3 length equals 17 residues. Looked up from germline, CDR1 is MNHEY and CDR2 is SMNVEV (reference sequence). Between the trimmed V and J ends, which lost 10 bases and 2 bases, there was a span of 26 bases. DNA for the CDR3: TGTGCCACCACCGGGGGACTCTCTAACCGTAACAACTATGGCTACACCTTC. Its protein product is CATTGGLSNRNNYGYTF.

This CDR3 reads CSVDWANTEAFF. The DNA of the CDR3 is TGCAGCGTTGACTGGGCCAACACTGAAGCTTTCTTT. The chain links TRBV29-1 to TRBJ1-1; D not certain. The CDR3 length is 12 residues. Germline V gene sequence: CDR1 SQVTM, CDR2 ANQGSEA. V shed 3 bases and J shed 2 bases, with 7 bases lying between them.

The chain employs TRBV7-9 and TRBJ2-3; D is unresolved. The germline gives CDR1 SEHNR, CDR2 FQNEAQ (reference sequence). There are 11 residues in the CDR3. The germline V and J ends were trimmed by 6 bases and 5 bases, with 6 bases remaining between them. The CDR3 DNA follows: TGTGCCAGCAGGACTGGAGATACGCAGTATTTT. Encoded protein: CASRTGDTQYF.

The CDR3 protein is CASSQDLSRNTEAFF. DNA of the CDR3: TGCGCCAGCAGCCAAGATTTGAGTAGGAACACTGAAGCTTTCTTT. The genes are TRBV4-1 and TRBJ1-1; no firm D call. Trimming removed 0 bases from V and 1 base from J, with 9 bases in between. Germline V gene lookup returns CDR1 MGHRA and CDR2 YSYEKL. This CDR3 spans 15 amino acids.

The sample holds one count of this clone. DNA for the CDR3: TGTGCCAGCAGTTACGAACGGACAGGGGAAAGCGGAGCTTTCTTT. Protein product: CASSYERTGESGAFF. The genes are TRBV6-5 and TRBJ1-1; 9 bases are a match to TRBD1. V shed 2 bases and J 10 bases; nucleotides not matched to a gene: 11. There are 15 residues in the CDR3. CDR1 and CDR2 from the germline V gene are MNHEY and SVGAGI.

This chain links TRBV29-1 with TRBJ2-2; no definite D call. V dropped 8 bases and J dropped 1 base, with 8 bases sitting between them. Germline-derived CDR1 and CDR2 are SQVTM and ANQGSEA. The CDR3 runs to 12 residues. This CDR3 reads CSTLENTGELFF. CDR3 DNA sequence: TGCAGCACCTTAGAGAACACCGGGGAGCTGTTTTTT.

The V and J genes are TRBV5-5 and TRBJ1-1; D is uncertain. In germline, CDR1 is SGHKS, CDR2 YYEKEE (reference sequence). The CDR3 loop spans 13 amino acids. The V end was cut by 2 bases, the J end by 3 bases, with 8 bases between. The CDR3 region is CASSFEGDTEAFF. In nucleotides, the CDR3 is TGTGCCAGCAGCTTTGAGGGTGACACTGAAGCTTTCTTT.

This chain uses TRBV27 with TRBJ2-7; TRBD1 matches 8 bases. J was trimmed by 3 bases and V by 11 bases; bases with no gene match: 15. Germline V gives CDR1 MNHEY, CDR2 SMNVEV (reference sequence). The CDR3 loop spans 15 amino acids. CDR3 coding DNA: TGTGCCTCTATGGACAGGGAGGTTCCCCTCTACGAGCAGTACTTC. It translates to CASMDREVPLYEQYF.

The chain recombines TRBV30 with TRBJ1-5; the D is unclear. This CDR3 has 13 amino acids. Trimming cost V 0 bases and J 5 bases, with 8 bases left between them. CDR1 is GTSNPN and CDR2 is SVGIG in the germline V gene (reference sequence). CDR3 protein: CAWSVNGDQPQHF. Written as DNA, the CDR3 is TGTGCCTGGAGTGTAAATGGAGATCAGCCCCAGCATTTT.

V and J are TRBV5-6 and TRBJ1-1; no clear D gene. In germline, CDR1 is SGHDT, CDR2 YYEEEE. V shed 4 bases and J shed 0 bases, with 13 bases lying between them. The CDR3 spans 15 residues. This CDR3 is CASSGRGELNTEAFF. The CDR3 region has the DNA TGTGCCAGCAGCGGCCGAGGCGAACTGAACACTGAAGCTTTCTTT. Full variable domain (outside the CDR3, taken from reference TRBV5-6 and TRBJ1-1): DAGVTQSPTHLIKTRGQQVTLRCSPKSGHDTVSWYQQALGQGPQFIFQYYEEEERQRGNFPDRFSGHQFPNYSSELNVNALLLGDSALYLCASSGRGELNTEAFFGQGTRLTVV.

The CDR3 sequence is CASSYGLPEAFF. The CDR3 DNA sequence: TGTGCCAGCAGCTACGGGTTACCTGAAGCTTTCTTT. The chain combines TRBV28 with TRBJ1-1, with unresolved D. V gave up 6 bases and J gave up 6 bases, with 11 bases separating them. The CDR3 spans 12 residues. Germline CDR1 MDHEN, CDR2 SYDVKM.

The gene calls are TRBV9 and TRBJ2-1; D is possibly TRBD2 (6 bases). The germline V gene encodes CDR1 SGDLS and CDR2 YYNGEE. The germline V and J ends were trimmed by 4 bases and 2 bases, with 13 bases remaining between them. There are 15 residues in the CDR3. As DNA, the CDR3 is TGTGCCAGCAGCCCTACGGGGGAAACCTACAATGAGCAGTTCTTC. This sequence encodes CASSPTGETYNEQFF.

V gene TRBV18 combines with J gene TRBJ2-7, with D possibly being TRBD2 (5 bases). This CDR3 is 13 amino acids long. V was trimmed by 6 bases and J by 6 bases, leaving 15 bases between them. Germline loops: CDR1 KGHSH, CDR2 LQKENI. Here the CDR3 reads CASSRGTPGEQYF. The DNA of the CDR3 is TGTGCCAGCTCCCGGGGAACCCCTGGCGAGCAGTACTTC.

V and J are TRBV7-8 and TRBJ2-1, with 9 bases aligning to TRBD1. The germline CDR1 and CDR2 sequences are SGHVS and FQNEAQ. The V and J ends lost 5 bases and 7 bases, in that order; junction bases with no gene match: 6. The CDR3 runs to 14 residues. The DNA of the CDR3 is TGTGCCAGCAGCCCCCTGACAGGGGGAAATGAGCAGTTCTTC. It translates to CASSPLTGGNEQFF.

The genes are TRBV5-6 and TRBJ2-2, with 13 bases identical to TRBD2. With 3 bases clipped from V and 4 bases from J, the junction kept 6 bases outside the gene matches. The CDR3 has 17 amino acids. Germline V gene lookup returns CDR1 SGHDT and CDR2 YYEEEE. The CDR3 here is CASSSRLAGGPTGELFF. CDR3 sequence (DNA): TGTGCCAGCAGCTCCAGACTAGCGGGGGGCCCCACCGGGGAGCTGTTTTTT.

The chain couples TRBV5-1 to TRBJ1-3; no definite D call. Germline loops: CDR1 SGHRS, CDR2 YFSETQ. Deletions cut 4 bases from V and 2 bases from J, with 22 bases between. The CDR3 spans 18 residues. The CDR3 DNA reads TGCGCCAGCAGCCGCGCGACTGTCTTAAACTCGGCTGGAAACACCATATATTTT. Translated: CASSRATVLNSAGNTIYF. The whole variable domain, filled in from reference TRBV5-1 and TRBJ1-3, reads KAGVTQTPRYLIKTRGQQVTLSCSPISGHRSVSWYQQTPGQGLQFLFEYFSETQRNKGNFPGRFSGRQFSNSRSEMNVSTLELGDSALYLCASSRATVLNSAGNTIYFGEGSWLTVV.

The chain employs TRBV4-2 and TRBJ2-1, with TRBD2 as a possible D gene (5 bases). Germline-derived CDR1 and CDR2 are LGHNA and YNFKEQ. The ends were cut back, 4 bases at V and 7 bases at J, with 17 bases in the middle. CDR3 length equals 15 residues. CDR3 sequence (DNA): TGTGCCAGCAGCCGAAGCGGAGCCGAATCAAATGAGCAGTTCTTC. Amino acid sequence: CASSRSGAESNEQFF.